This is a list of T cell receptor beta chains from one sample in a study of T cell repertoires in cytomegalovirus infection. TCRdb redid the calling of the reads with MiXCR, one entry per CDR3 protein. This table has around 200,000 distinct CDR3 sequences, 35% to 45% appearing once. Their specific antigens are unknown. This specimen was CD8+ T cells from cultured PBMCs, taken from culture after CMV antigen stimulation. The receptors were sampled from a human donor in good health (CMV status not recorded). Some clones in this sample may be carry-over from other donors' samples. Each CDR3 is given with its conserved first and last residue. Each record gives: J gene, V gene, clone size, D gene, CDR3 DNA, CDR3 protein. D genes are given only for firm matches. Rows may omit the clone size; those that give it use once, few, many or a size class.

TRBJ2-5	TRBV15	few	TRBD1	TGTGCCACCAGCAGAGGGGACAGGGGCCGGGAGACCCAGTACTTC	CATSRGDRGRETQYF
TRBJ2-1	TRBV7-9	-	TRBD2	TGTGCCAGCAGCCCACCAGCGGGAGGTGACGAGCAGTTCTTC	CASSPPAGGDEQFF
TRBJ2-1	TRBV19	-	-	TGTGCCAGTAGGGTCACAGCTCATCCCTTGAATGAGCAGTTCTTC	CASRVTAHPLNEQFF
TRBJ1-2	TRBV5-1	-	-	TGCGCCAGCAGCGACGACAAGGTCTCTGGCTACACCTTC	CASSDDKVSGYTF
TRBJ2-1	TRBV20-1	-	TRBD2	TGCAGTGCCGCCGGGACTAGCGGGAGAGGTTCGGGGAATGAGCAGTTCTTC	CSAAGTSGRGSGNEQFF
TRBJ1-3	TRBV4-1	-	-	TGTGCCAGCAGCCAAGCTTCTGAGGGCCTCGGAAACACCATATATTTT	CASSQASEGLGNTIYF
TRBJ2-7	TRBV7-8	few	TRBD2	TGTGCCAGCAGCCAACTTTTGGGCACTAGCGGAAGAGGGTACTACGAGCAGTACTTC	CASSQLLGTSGRGYYEQYF
TRBJ1-1	TRBV7-8	-	-	TGTGCCAGCAGCTTGTCCGGGACACTGAACACTGAAGCTTTCTTT	CASSLSGTLNTEAFF
TRBJ2-7	TRBV12-3/TRBV12-4	-	-	TGTGCCAGCAGTTTCGGACCGACTGCAACCTACGAGCAGTACTTC	CASSFGPTATYEQYF
TRBJ2-3	TRBV7-9	-	-	TGTGCCAGCAGCTCGGGACGGCAAAGCACAGATACGCAGTATTTT	CASSSGRQSTDTQYF
TRBJ2-1	TRBV7-9	-	-	TGTGCCAGCAGCTTAAAAGCGGGCCCCTACAATGAGCAGTTCTTC	CASSLKAGPYNEQFF
TRBJ2-1	TRBV27	-	TRBD2	TGTGCCAGCACCAATCGAGGCGGGAGTTACAATGAGCAGTTCTTC	CASTNRGGSYNEQFF
TRBJ2-1	TRBV30	-	TRBD2	TGTGCCTGGAGTGTACGGAGCGGGAGTCGTGCCTACAATGAGCAGTTCTTC	CAWSVRSGSRAYNEQFF
TRBJ1-1	TRBV2	-	TRBD1	TGTGCCAGCATTACGAAGGGGGCCGGATTGAACACTGAAGCTTTCTTT	CASITKGAGLNTEAFF
TRBJ1-1	TRBV24-1	few	-	TGTGCCACCAGTGATTTGCCGAAAGCAGGGGACACTGAAGCTTTCTTT	CATSDLPKAGDTEAFF
TRBJ2-2	TRBV2	many	-	TGTGCCAGCAGTGCAGGGAACACCGGGGAGCTGTTTTTT	CASSAGNTGELFF
TRBJ1-5	TRBV19	-	-	TGTGCCAGTAGTATAGGGCGCAGCCTCAATCAGCCCCAGCATTTT	CASSIGRSLNQPQHF
TRBJ1-5	TRBV20-1	-	TRBD1	TGCAGTGCTGCAGGGGGCGGTCAGCCCCAGCATTTT	CSAAGGGQPQHF
TRBJ1-4	TRBV4-1	few	-	TGCGCCAGCAGCCAAGCACAGGCGTCCGCAACTAATGAAAAACTGTTTTTT	CASSQAQASATNEKLFF
TRBJ2-7	TRBV27	-	-	TGTGCCAGCAGTTGGGGGACTCTGGGGTACGAGCAGTACTTC	CASSWGTLGYEQYF
TRBJ1-2	TRBV12-3/TRBV12-4	-	-	TGTGCCAGCAGTTTAGGGAAATACAAGAACTATGGCTACACCTTC	CASSLGKYKNYGYTF
TRBJ1-5	TRBV20-1	few	TRBD1	TGCAGTGCTAGGTCCGGGACAGAGAATCAGCCCCAGCATTTT	CSARSGTENQPQHF
TRBJ2-7	TRBV6-5	-	-	TGTGCCAGCATGAGGACAGTCGAGTCCTACGAGCAGTACTTC	CASMRTVESYEQYF
TRBJ1-3	TRBV10-3	-	-	TGTGCCATCAGTGACACAGGTGCCTCTGGAAACACCATATATTTT	CAISDTGASGNTIYF
TRBJ2-1	TRBV6-1	few	-	TGTGCCAGCACCTCCCGGGGGCCACTTCAGTTCTTC	CASTSRGPLQFF
TRBJ1-6	TRBV27	-	-	TGTGCCAGCACCCTGAAGGGGGTGGGGAATTCACCCCTCCACTTT	CASTLKGVGNSPLHF
TRBJ2-3	TRBV9	-	TRBD2	TGTGCCAGCAGGATGGGACTAGCCAGCACAGATACGCAGTATTTT	CASRMGLASTDTQYF
TRBJ2-1	TRBV27	-	TRBD1	TGTGCCAGCAGTCCCTCTTGGACAGGGGCCCTTTACAATGAGCAGTTCTTC	CASSPSWTGALYNEQFF
TRBJ2-1	TRBV7-6	few	-	TGTGCCAGCAGCACTACAGAGACCTCCTACAATGAGCAGTTCTTC	CASSTTETSYNEQFF
TRBJ1-3	TRBV7-7	many	-	TGTGCCAGCAGCTTAGGACCGCCGGCGTGGGGAAACACCATATATTTT	CASSLGPPAWGNTIYF
TRBJ1-2	TRBV7-3	few	-	TGTGCCAGCAGCTTAATGTTGGGCTATGGCTACACCTTC	CASSLMLGYGYTF
TRBJ2-6	TRBV28	few	-	TGTGCCAGCAGTTTCGGGACGGGAACTTACTCTGGGGCCAACGTCCTGACTTTC	CASSFGTGTYSGANVLTF
TRBJ2-7	TRBV27	many	TRBD1	TGTGCCAGCATTCCAACAGGGGGCGGCGAGCAGTACTTC	CASIPTGGGEQYF
TRBJ2-1	TRBV19	few	-	TGTGCCAGTAGTATAGGGGGTGTCGGGGTTTCCTACAATGAGCAGTTCTTC	CASSIGGVGVSYNEQFF
TRBJ2-1	TRBV10-2	-	-	TGCGCCAGCAGTGGGGGTTGGGCCTACAATGAGCAGTTCTTC	CASSGGWAYNEQFF
TRBJ2-7	TRBV7-2	-	TRBD1	TGTGCCAGCAGCTTCGGACAGGGGCCGTCCGAGCAGTACTTC	CASSFGQGPSEQYF
TRBJ2-3	TRBV10-3	few	TRBD2	TGTGCCATCAGTGAGCCTCGGACTAGCGGGGGACCCACAGATACGCAGTATTTT	CAISEPRTSGGPTDTQYF
TRBJ1-3	TRBV12-3/TRBV12-4	-	-	TGTGCCAGCCTAGGGGCCTTCCTGCCGGCTGGAAACACCATATATTTT	CASLGAFLPAGNTIYF
TRBJ2-1	TRBV7-9	few	-	TGTGCCAGCAGCTTGGGGCGGGGTTCCTACAATGAGCAGTTCTTC	CASSLGRGSYNEQFF
TRBJ2-4	TRBV7-2	-	-	TGTGCCAGCAGCCGCACCGGGACAGCCAAAAACATTCAGTACTTC	CASSRTGTAKNIQYF
TRBJ1-4	TRBV4-1	-	-	TGCGCCAGCAGCCGGGGACGGAAAGGGACGAGGAATGAAAAACTGTTTTTT	CASSRGRKGTRNEKLFF
TRBJ1-2	TRBV27	few	TRBD1	TGTGCCAGCAGCATCCAGGGGGCTAACTATGGCTACACCTTC	CASSIQGANYGYTF
TRBJ1-5	TRBV27	few	-	TGTGCCAGCAGTCTCGCTTTTACGGGCAATCAGCCCCAGCATTTT	CASSLAFTGNQPQHF
TRBJ2-1	TRBV7-6	-	TRBD2	TGTGCCAGCAGGCTGGGGGGGAAGCGGGGGGCTTACAATGAGCAGTTCTTC	CASRLGGKRGAYNEQFF
TRBJ2-1	TRBV7-9	few	TRBD2	TGTGCCAGCAGCTTGTTAGGGACTAGCGGGGGAGGTAATGAGCAGTTCTTC	CASSLLGTSGGGNEQFF
TRBJ2-7	TRBV28	-	TRBD2	TGTGCCAGCAGTTTAAAAGAGCTAGCGGGCCTCTACGAGCAGTACTTC	CASSLKELAGLYEQYF
TRBJ1-2	TRBV2	-	-	TGTGCCAGCAGTACATGGGAGGGTGGCTACACCTTC	CASSTWEGGYTF
TRBJ2-5	TRBV27	few	TRBD2	TGTGCCAGCAGTCCCCAGGATCTAGCGGGAGCGGGACAAGAGACCCAGTACTTC	CASSPQDLAGAGQETQYF
TRBJ1-1	TRBV27	-	-	TGTGCCAGCAGTGTAGGGGGTGAAGCTTTCTTT	CASSVGGEAFF
TRBJ2-1	TRBV9	-	-	TGTGCCAGCAGCGTTGAACAGGGAGTGGATGAGCAGTTCTTC	CASSVEQGVDEQFF
TRBJ2-1	TRBV24-1	-	-	TGTGCCACCACTGATAGCGGCTACAATGAGCAGTTCTTC	CATTDSGYNEQFF
TRBJ2-1	TRBV6-1	-	-	TGTGCCAGCAGTGAAAGGCCGGGGGGCTCGAGCTCCTACAATGAGCAGTTCTTC	CASSERPGGSSSYNEQFF
TRBJ2-1	TRBV7-9	few	-	TGTGCCAGCAGCCCACCCTCCAGCGGCGGGGCCTACAATGAGCAGTTCTTC	CASSPPSSGGAYNEQFF
TRBJ1-1	TRBV4-1	-	-	TGCGCCAGCAGCCCGAGCCAGGGGTTCGCTGAAGCTTTCTTT	CASSPSQGFAEAFF
TRBJ2-3	TRBV7-9	-	-	TGTGCCAGCAGCTTAGACAGGCTCACAGATACGCAGTATTTT	CASSLDRLTDTQYF
TRBJ2-1	TRBV7-8	many	TRBD2	TGTGCCAGCAGCCCAGCACTAGCGGGAGGGGACAATGAGCAGTTCTTC	CASSPALAGGDNEQFF
TRBJ2-1	TRBV11-2	few	TRBD2	TGTGCCAGCAGCTCCGGACTAGCGCCCGAGCAGTTCTTC	CASSSGLAPEQFF
TRBJ2-7	TRBV12-3/TRBV12-4	few	-	TGTGCCAGCAGTGTACTGACAGTCCAGAGCTCCTACGAGCAGTACTTC	CASSVLTVQSSYEQYF
TRBJ2-3	TRBV27	-	-	TGTGCCAGCATCAACTTGGGGGGACTCCCAGTTAGCACAGATACGCAGTATTTT	CASINLGGLPVSTDTQYF